The entry below describes one TCR beta chain. Its antigen is still unknown. This sample stems from a study of T-cell memory formation after mild COVID-19. Each CDR3 protein gets one entry after TCRdb re-called the 5' RACE reads with MiXCR. The sample gives roughly 400,000 distinct CDR3 sequences, 15% to 20% of which show up once; around a fifth is in the top ten. Findings of the study overall: Some SARS-CoV-2-responding clones were already detected in memory before infection. There was a balanced CD4/CD8 profile in clones contracting day 15 to 85, and later expanders leaned CD4+. Shrinking CD4+ clones were chiefly CM and EM; CD8+ ones were chiefly EMRA.

This TCR was sampled from a young man who had mild COVID-19 (a few samples of this study predate the infection). Cell type and time point are not known. Sequenced input: PBMCs or a T cell subset sorted from them (not recorded which).

In DNA form, the CDR3 reads TGTGCCAGCAGCCACGGACTAGCGGGGAACCCTTACAATGAGCAGTTCTTC. Translated, it gives CASSHGLAGNPYNEQFF. This chain links TRBV5-5 with TRBJ2-1; TRBD2 matches 12 bases. This CDR3 contains 17 residues. Germline V gives CDR1 SGHKS, CDR2 YYEKEE (reference sequence). V shed 4 bases and J 4 bases; nucleotides not matched to a gene: 9.